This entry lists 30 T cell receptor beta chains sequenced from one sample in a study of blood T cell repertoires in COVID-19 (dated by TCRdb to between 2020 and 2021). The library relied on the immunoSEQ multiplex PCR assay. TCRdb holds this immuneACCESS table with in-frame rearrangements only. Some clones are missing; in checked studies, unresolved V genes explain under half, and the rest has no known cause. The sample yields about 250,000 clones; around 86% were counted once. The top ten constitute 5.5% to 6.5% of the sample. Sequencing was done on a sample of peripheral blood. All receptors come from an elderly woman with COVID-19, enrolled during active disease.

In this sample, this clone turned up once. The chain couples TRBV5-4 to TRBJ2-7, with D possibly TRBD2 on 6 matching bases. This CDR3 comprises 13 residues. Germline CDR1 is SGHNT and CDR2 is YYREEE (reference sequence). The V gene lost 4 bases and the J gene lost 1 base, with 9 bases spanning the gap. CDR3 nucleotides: TGTGCCAGCAGCCTGCGGGGTTCCTACGAGCAGTACTTC. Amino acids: CASSLRGSYEQYF.

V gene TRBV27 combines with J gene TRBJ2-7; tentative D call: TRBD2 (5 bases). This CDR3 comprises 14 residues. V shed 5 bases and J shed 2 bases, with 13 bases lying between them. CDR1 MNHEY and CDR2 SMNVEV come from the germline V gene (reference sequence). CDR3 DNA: TGTGCCAGCAGTCCAAACGGACTCCCCTACGAGCAGTACGTC. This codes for CASSPNGLPYEQYV.

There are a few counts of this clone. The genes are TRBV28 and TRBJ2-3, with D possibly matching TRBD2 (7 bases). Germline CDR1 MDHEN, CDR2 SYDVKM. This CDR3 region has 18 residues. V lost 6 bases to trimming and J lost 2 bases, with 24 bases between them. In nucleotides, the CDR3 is TGTGCCAGCAGCCCACCCCCGGGGGGACAAATTTACACAGATACGCAGTATTTT. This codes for CASSPPPGGQIYTDTQYF.

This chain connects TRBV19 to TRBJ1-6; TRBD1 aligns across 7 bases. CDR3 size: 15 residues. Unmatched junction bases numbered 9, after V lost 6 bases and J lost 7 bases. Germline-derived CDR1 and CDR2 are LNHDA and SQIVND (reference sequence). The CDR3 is CASRGGSRGNSPLHF. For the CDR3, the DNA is TGTGCCAGTAGAGGGGGGAGCAGGGGGAATTCACCCCTCCACTTT.

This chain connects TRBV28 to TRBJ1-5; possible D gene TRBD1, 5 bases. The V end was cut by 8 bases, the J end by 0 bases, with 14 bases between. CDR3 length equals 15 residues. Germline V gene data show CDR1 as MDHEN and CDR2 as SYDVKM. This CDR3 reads CASGTDSYSNQPQHF. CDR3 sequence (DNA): TGTGCCAGCGGGACTGACAGCTATAGCAATCAGCCCCAGCATTTT.

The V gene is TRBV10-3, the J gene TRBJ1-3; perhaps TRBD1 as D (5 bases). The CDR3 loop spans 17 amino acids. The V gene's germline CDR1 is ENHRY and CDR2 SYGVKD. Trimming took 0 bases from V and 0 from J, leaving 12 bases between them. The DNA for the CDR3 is TGTGCCATCAGTGAGTCCGGGGGGGACTACTCTGGAAACACCATATATTTT. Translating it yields CAISESGGDYSGNTIYF.

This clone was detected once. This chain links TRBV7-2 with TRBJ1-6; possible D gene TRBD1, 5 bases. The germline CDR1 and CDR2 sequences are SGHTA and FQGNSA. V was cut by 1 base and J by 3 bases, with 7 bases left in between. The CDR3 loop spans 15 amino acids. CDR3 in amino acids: CASSLGQIYNSPLHF. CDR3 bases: TGTGCCAGCAGCTTAGGACAGATCTATAATTCACCCCTCCACTTT.

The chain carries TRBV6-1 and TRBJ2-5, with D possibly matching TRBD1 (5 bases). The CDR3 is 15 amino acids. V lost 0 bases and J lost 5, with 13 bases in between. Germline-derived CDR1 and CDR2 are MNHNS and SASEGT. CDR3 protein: CASSEAAGNQETQYF. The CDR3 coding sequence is TGTGCCAGCAGTGAAGCGGCAGGGAATCAGGAGACCCAGTACTTC.

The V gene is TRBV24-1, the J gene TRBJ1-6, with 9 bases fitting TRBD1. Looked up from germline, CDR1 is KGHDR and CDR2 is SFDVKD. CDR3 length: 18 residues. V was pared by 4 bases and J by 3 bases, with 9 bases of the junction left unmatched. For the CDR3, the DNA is TGTGCCACCAGTGACCCCCGGGACAGGGAGGGCTATAATTCACCCCTCCACTTT. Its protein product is CATSDPRDREGYNSPLHF.

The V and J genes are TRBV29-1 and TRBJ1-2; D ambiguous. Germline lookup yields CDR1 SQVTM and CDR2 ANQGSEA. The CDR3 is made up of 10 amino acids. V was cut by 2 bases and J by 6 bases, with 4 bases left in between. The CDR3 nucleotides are TGCAGCGTTGAATCAAATGGCTACACCTTC. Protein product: CSVESNGYTF. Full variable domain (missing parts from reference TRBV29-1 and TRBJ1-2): SAVISQKPSRDICQRGTSLTIQCQVDSQVTMMFWYRQQPGQSLTLIATANQGSEATYESGFVIDKFPISRPNLTFSTLTVSNMSPEDSSIYLCSVESNGYTFGSGTRLTVV.

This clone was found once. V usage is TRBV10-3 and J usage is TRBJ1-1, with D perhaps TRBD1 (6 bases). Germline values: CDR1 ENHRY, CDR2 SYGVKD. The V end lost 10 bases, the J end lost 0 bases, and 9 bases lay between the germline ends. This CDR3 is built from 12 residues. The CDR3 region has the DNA TGTGCCACGCAGGGGATGAACACTGAAGCTTTCTTT. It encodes CATQGMNTEAFF.

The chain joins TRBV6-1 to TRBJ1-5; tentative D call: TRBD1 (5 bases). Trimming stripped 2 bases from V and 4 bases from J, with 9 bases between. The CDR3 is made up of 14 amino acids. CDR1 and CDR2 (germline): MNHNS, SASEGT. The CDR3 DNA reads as TGTGCCAGCAGTGAATCCGGGGGGAATCAGCCCCAGCATTTT. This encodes CASSESGGNQPQHF.

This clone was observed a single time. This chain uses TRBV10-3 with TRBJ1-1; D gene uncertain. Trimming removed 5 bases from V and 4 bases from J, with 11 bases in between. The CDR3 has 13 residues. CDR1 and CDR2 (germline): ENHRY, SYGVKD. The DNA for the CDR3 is TGTGCCATCAGTTATTTGACTGGCACTGAAGCTTTCTTT. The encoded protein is CAISYLTGTEAFF.

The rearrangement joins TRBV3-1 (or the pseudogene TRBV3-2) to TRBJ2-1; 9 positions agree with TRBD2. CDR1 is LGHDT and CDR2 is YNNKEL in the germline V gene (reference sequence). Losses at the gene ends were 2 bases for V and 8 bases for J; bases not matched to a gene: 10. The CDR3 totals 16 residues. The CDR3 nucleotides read TGTGCCAGCAGCCAAACGGCGGGGGGGAACCCCCATGAGCAGTTCTTC. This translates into CASSQTAGGNPHEQFF.

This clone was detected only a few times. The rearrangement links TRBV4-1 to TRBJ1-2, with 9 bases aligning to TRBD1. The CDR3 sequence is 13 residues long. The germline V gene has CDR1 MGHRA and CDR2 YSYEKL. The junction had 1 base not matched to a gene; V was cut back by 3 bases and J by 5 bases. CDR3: CASSQTGGYGYTF. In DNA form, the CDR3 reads TGCGCCAGCAGCCAGACAGGGGGTTATGGCTACACCTTC.

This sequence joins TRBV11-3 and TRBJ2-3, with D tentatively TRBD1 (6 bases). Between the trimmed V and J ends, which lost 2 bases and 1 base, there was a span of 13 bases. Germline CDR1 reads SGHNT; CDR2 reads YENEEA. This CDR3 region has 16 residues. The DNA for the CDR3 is TGTGCCAGCAGCTTAAGGCAGGGGACGGGCACAGATACGCAGTATTTT. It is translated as CASSLRQGTGTDTQYF.

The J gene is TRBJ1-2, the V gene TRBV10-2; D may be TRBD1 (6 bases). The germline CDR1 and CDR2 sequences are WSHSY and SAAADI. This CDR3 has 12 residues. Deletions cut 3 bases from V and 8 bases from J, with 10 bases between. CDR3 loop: CASSDRGRGYTF. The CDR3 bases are TGCGCCAGCAGTGACAGGGGCCGAGGCTACACCTTC.

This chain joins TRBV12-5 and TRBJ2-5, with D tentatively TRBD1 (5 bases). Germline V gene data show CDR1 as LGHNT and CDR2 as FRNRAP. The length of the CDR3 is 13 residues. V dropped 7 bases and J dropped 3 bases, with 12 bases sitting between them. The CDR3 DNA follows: TGTGCTAGTGCCTCCCGCAGGGAAGAGACCCAGTACTTC. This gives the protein CASASRREETQYF. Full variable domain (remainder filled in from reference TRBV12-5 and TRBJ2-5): DARVTQTPRHKVTEMGQEVTMRCQPILGHNTVFWYRQTMMQGLELLAYFRNRAPLDDSGMPKDRFSAEMPDATLATLKIQPSEPRDSAVYFCASASRREETQYFGPGTRLLVL.

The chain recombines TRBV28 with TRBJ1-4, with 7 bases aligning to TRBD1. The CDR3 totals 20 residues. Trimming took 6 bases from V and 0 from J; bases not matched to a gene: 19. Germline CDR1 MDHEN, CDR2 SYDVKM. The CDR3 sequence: CASSPIILGQFSATNEKLFF. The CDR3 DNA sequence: TGTGCCAGCAGCCCGATTATCTTGGGACAGTTCTCTGCAACTAATGAAAAACTGTTTTTT.

The CDR3 is CASSAGLAGDSSYEQYF. The CDR3 DNA reads TGTGCCAGCTCCGCGGGACTAGCGGGGGACAGCTCCTACGAGCAGTACTTC. The rearrangement joins TRBV18 to TRBJ2-7; 14 bases match TRBD2. V dropped 6 bases and J dropped 0; count of bases not matched to a gene: 7. Germline CDR1 reads KGHSH; CDR2 reads LQKENI. The CDR3 has 17 residues.

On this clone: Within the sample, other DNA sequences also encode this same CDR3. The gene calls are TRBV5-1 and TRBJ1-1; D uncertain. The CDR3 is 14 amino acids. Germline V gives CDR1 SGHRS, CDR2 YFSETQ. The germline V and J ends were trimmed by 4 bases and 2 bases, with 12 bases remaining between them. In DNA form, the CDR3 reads TGCGCCAGCAGCCTCGGCGGAGGAAACACTGAAGCTTTCTTT. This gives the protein CASSLGGGNTEAFF.

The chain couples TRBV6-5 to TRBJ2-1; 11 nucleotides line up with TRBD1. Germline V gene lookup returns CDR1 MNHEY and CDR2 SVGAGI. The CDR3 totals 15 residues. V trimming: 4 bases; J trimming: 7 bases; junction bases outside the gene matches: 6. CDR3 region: CASSSDRGLRNEQFF. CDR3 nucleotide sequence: TGTGCCAGCAGTTCGGACAGGGGGCTGAGGAATGAGCAGTTCTTC.

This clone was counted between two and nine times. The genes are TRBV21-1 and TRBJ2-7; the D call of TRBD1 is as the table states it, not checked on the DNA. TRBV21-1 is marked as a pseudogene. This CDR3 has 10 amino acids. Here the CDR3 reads CASSDREQYV. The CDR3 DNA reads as TGTGCCAGCAGTGACAGAGAGCAGTACGTC.

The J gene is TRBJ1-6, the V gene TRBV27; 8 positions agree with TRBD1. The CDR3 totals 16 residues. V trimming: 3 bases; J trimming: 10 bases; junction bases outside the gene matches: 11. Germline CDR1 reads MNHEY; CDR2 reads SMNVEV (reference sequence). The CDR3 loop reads CASSLLGQGSRSPLHF. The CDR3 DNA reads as TGTGCCAGCAGTTTGCTAGGACAGGGTTCACGATCACCCCTCCACTTT.

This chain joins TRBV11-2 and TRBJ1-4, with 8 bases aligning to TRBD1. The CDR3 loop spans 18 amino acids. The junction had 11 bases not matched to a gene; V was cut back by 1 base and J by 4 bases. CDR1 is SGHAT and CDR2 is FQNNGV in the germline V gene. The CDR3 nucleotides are TGTGCCAGCAGCTTAGTACCAGGGGGACAGGTCCTTAATGAAAAACTGTTTTTT. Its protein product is CASSLVPGGQVLNEKLFF.

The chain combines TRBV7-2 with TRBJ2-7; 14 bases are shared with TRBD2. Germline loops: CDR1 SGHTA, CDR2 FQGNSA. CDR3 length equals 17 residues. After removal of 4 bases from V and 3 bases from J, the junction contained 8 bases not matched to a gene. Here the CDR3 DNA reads TGTGCCAGCAGCTCGGGACTAGCGGGGGAGCTTCGCTACGAGCAGTACTTC. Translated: CASSSGLAGELRYEQYF. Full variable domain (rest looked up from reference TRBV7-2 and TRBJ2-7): GAGVSQSPSNKVTEKGKDVELRCDPISGHTALYWYRQSLGQGLEFLIYFQGNSAPDKSGLPSDRFSAERTGGSVSTLTIQRTQQEDSAVYLCASSSGLAGELRYEQYFGPGTRLTVT.

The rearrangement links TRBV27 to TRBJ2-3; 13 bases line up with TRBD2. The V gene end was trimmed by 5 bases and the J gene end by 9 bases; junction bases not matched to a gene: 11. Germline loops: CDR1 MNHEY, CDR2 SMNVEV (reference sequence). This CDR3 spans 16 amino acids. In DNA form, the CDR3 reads TGTGCCAGCAGTGGGACTAGCGGGGTAACGCCTGGGACGCAGTATTTT. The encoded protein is CASSGTSGVTPGTQYF.

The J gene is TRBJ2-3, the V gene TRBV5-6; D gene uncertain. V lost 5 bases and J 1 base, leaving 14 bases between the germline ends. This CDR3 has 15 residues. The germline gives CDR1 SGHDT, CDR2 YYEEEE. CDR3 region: CASRKYAVGTDTQYF. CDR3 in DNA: TGTGCCAGCAGAAAATACGCGGTTGGCACAGATACGCAGTATTTT.

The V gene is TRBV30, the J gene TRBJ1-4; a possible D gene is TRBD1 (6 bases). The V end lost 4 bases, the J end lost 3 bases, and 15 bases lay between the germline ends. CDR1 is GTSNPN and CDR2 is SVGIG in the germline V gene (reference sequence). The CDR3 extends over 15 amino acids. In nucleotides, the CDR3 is TGTGCCTGGAACCAGGGGTCGGTATCTAATGAAAAACTGTTTTTT. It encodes CAWNQGSVSNEKLFF.

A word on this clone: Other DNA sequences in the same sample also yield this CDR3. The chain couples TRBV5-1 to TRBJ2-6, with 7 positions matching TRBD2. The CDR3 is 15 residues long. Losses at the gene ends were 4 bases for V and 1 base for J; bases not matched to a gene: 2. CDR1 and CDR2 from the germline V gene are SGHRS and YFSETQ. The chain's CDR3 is CASSPGGSGANVLTF. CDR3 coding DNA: TGCGCCAGCAGCCCCGGGGGGTCTGGGGCCAACGTCCTGACTTTC.